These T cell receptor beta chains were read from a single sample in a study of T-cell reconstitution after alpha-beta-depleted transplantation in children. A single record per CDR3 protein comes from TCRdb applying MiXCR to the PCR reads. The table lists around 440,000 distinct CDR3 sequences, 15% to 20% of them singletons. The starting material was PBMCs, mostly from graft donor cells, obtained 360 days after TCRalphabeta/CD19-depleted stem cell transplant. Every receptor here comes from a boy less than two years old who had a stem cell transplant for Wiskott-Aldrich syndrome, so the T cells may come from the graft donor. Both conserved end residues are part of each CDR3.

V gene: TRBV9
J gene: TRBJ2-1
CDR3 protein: CASSVEKGGTSGTYNEQFF

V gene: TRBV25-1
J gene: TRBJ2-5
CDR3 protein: CASSESGRGAGTQYF

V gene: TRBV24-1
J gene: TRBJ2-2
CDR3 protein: CATTQGNTGELFF

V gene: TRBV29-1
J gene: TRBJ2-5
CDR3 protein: CSVPGPLLGETQYF

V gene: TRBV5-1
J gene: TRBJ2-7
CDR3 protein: CASSFGGDYEQYF

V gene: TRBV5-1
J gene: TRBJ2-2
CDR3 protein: CASSSGQTNTGELFF

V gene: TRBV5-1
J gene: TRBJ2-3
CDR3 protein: CASRDRHTDTQYF

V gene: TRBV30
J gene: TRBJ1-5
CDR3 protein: CAWSVQGSNQPQHF

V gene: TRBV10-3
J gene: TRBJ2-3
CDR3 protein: CAISEIPGSTDTQYF

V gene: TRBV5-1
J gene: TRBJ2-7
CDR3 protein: CASSFNTLRVDYQYF

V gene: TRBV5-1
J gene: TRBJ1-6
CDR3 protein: CASSTGTAYNSPLHF

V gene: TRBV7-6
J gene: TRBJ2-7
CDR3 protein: CASSLWIRTSGRFFHEQYF

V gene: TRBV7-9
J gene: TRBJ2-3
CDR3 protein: CASSFSDTTDTQYF

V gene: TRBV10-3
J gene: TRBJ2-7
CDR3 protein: CAISEYVGSYEQYF

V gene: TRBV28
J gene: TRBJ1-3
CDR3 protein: CASSSRSRRSGNTIYF

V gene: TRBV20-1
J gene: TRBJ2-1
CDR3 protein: CSARDHLPGQWTDEQFF

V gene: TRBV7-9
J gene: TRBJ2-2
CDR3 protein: CASSFPAGVNTGELFF

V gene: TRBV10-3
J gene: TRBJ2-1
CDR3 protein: CAISEASGLYNEQFF

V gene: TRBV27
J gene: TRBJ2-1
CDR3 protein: CASSLPYSLTSGVSYNEQFF

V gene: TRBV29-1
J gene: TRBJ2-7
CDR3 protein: CSVTFRGPTYEQYF

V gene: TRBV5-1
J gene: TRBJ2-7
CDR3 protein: CASSPPGEPEQYF

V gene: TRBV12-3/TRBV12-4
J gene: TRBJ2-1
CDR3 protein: CASSRQGAPYNEQFF

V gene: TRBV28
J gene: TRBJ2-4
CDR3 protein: CASAFRGLGAIQYF

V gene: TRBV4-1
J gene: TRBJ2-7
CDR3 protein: CASSQVVVALSEQYF

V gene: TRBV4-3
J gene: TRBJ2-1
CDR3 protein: CASSQDLGFSHNEQFF

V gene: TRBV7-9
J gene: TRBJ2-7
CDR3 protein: CASSLGGSKGLYEQYF

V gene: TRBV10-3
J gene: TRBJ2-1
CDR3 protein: CAISESIPGLGYNEQFF

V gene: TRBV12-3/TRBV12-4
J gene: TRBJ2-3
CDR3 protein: CASSPLAGAGNTQYF

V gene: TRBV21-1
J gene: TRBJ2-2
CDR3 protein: CASVKDILNTGELFF

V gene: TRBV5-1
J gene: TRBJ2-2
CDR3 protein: CASSLWGQGPTGELFF

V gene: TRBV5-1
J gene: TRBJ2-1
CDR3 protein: CASSLISGWAHEQFF

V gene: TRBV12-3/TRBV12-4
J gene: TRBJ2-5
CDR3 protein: CASSSGQGRETQYF

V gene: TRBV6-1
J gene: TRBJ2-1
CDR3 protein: CASSDGTSRDEQFF

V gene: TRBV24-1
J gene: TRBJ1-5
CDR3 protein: CATSDYRGPQHF

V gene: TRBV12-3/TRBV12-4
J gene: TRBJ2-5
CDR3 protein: CASRGGETQYF

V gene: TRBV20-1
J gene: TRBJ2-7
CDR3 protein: CSARGTSGSGSYEQYF

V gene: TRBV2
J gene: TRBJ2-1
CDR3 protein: CASSGLAGAYNEQFF

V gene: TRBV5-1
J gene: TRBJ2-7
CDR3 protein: CASSLGTPQARSSYEQYF

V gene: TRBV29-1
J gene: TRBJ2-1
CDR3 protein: CSVGRTSGFNNEQFF

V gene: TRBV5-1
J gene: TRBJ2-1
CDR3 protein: CASSLGQNYYNEQFF

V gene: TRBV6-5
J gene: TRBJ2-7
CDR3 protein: CASSSLTSGGPSYEQYF

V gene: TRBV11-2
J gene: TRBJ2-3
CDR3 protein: CASSLVGTSMDTQYF

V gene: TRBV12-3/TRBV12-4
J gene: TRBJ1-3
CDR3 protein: CASSFSSLGVTGNTIYF

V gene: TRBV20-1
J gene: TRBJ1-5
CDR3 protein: CSARDLAGRNQPQHF

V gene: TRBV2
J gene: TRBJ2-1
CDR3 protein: CASSDRQGTYNEQFF

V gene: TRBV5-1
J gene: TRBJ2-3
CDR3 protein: CASSNGQGVTDTQYF

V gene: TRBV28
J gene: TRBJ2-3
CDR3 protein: CASSVKWGAGDTQYF

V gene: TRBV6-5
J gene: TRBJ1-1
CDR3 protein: CASSRDTEAFF

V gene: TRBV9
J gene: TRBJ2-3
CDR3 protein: CASSVTSGSLGTDTQYF

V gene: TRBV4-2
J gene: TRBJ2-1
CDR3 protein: CASSQWQRGRDNEQFF

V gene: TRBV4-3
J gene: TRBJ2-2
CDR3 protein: CASSQDRSSGTGELFF

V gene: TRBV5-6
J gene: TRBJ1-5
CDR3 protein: CASSRFSNQPQHF

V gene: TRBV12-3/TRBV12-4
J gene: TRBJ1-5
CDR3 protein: CASSLSFGNQPQHF

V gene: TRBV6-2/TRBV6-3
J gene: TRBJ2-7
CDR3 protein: CASSPLREQYF

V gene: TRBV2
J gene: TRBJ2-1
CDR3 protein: CASTGTSGNNEQFF

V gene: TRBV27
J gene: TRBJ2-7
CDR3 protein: CASSLSPGGSSYEQYF

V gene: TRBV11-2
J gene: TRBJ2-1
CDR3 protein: CASSLYVGYNEQFF